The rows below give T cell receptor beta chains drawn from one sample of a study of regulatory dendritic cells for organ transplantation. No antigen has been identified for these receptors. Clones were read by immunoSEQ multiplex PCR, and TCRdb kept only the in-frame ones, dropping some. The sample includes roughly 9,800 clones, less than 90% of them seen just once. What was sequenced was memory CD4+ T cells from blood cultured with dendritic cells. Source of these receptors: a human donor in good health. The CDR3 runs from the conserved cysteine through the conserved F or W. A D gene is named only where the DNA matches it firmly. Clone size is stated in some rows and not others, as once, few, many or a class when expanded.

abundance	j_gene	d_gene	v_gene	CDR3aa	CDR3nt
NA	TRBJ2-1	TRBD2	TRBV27	CASKLGTSGRYNEQFF	TGTGCCAGCAAACTTGGGACTAGCGGGAGATACAATGAGCAGTTCTTC
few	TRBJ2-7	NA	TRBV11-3	CASSLVRGGEQYF	TGTGCCAGCAGCCTCGTCCGAGGCGGCGAGCAGTACTTC
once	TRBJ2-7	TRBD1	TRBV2	CASSGRTGGYEQYF	TGTGCCAGCAGCGGTCGGACAGGGGGCTACGAGCAGTACTTC
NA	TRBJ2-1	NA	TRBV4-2	CASSPRGEESEQFF	TGTGCCAGCAGCCCTCGAGGGGAAGAAAGTGAGCAGTTCTTC
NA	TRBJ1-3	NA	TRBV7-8	CASSSGNTIYF	TGTGCCAGCAGCTCCGGAAACACCATATATTTT
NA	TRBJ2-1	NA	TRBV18	CASSTIYNEQFF	TGTGCCAGCTCGACGATTTACAATGAGCAGTTCTTC
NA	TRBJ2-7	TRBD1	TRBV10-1	CASKTGVGSYEQYF	TGCGCCAGCAAAACAGGGGTTGGCTCCTACGAGCAGTACTTC
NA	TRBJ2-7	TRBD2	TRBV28	CASLLAGGSYEQYF	TGTGCCAGCCTACTAGCGGGAGGATCCTACGAGCAGTACTTC
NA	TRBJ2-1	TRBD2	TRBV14	CASSQRRGLAGAGQFF	TGTGCCAGCAGCCAGCGGCGGGGACTAGCGGGGGCAGGGCAGTTCTTC
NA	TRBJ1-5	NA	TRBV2	CASNAVRDQPQHF	TGTGCCAGCAATGCCGTCAGGGATCAGCCCCAGCATTTT
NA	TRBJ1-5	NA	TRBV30	CAWSAGTRNQPQHF	TGTGCCTGGAGCGCCGGGACACGGAATCAGCCCCAGCATTTT
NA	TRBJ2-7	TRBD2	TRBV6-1	CASSQGTSGVTWYF	TGTGCCAGCTCCCAAGGGACTAGCGGGGTTACTTGGTACTTC
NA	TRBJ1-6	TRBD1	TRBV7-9	CASSLGTGWNSPLHF	TGTGCCAGCAGCTTAGGGACAGGTTGGAATTCACCCCTCCACTTT
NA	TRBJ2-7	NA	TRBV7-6	CASSRGPLEQYF	TGTGCCAGCAGCCGCGGACCCCTCGAGCAGTACTTC
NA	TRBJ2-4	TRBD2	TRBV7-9	CASSSGTSGGTSRIQYF	TGTGCCAGCAGCTCGGGGACTAGCGGGGGGACCTCACGCATTCAGTACTTC
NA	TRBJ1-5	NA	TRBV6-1	CASRDREYSNQPQHF	TGTGCCAGCAGGGACCGGGAGTATAGCAATCAGCCCCAGCATTTT
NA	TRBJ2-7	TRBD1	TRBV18	CASSPGTESYEQYF	TGTGCCAGCTCACCGGGGACAGAAAGCTACGAGCAGTACTTC
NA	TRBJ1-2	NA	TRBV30	CAWRVKPGRGAGNGYTF	TGTGCCTGGAGGGTAAAGCCGGGACGAGGGGCAGGTAATGGCTACACCTTC
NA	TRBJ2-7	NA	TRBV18	CASSRRTSDSYEQYF	TGTGCCAGCTCACGACGCACGTCTGATTCCTACGAGCAGTACTTC
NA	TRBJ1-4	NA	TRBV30	CAWSATQSNEKLFF	TGTGCCTGGAGTGCGACCCAGTCTAATGAAAAACTGTTTTTT
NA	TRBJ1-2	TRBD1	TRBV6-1	CASSVGLGDRANYGYTF	TGTGCCAGCAGTGTGGGCCTCGGGGACAGGGCTAACTATGGCTACACCTTC
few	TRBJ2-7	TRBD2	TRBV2	CASSREAGGGYEQYF	TGTGCCAGCAGTCGTGAAGCGGGAGGGGGATACGAGCAGTACTTC
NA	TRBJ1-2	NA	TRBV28	CASSLWGQGREYGYTF	TGTGCCAGCAGTTTATGGGGGCAGGGAAGGGAGTATGGCTACACCTTC
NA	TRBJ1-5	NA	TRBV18	CASSPGAFDQPQHF	TGTGCCAGCTCACCTGGGGCATTCGATCAGCCCCAGCATTTT
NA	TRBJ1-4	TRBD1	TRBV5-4	CASSGDRGEKLFF	TGTGCCAGCAGCGGGGACAGGGGGGAAAAACTGTTTTTT
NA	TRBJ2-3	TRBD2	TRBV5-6	CASSLGLAGDPITDTQYF	TGTGCCAGCAGCTTGGGGCTAGCGGGGGATCCCATCACAGATACGCAGTATTTT
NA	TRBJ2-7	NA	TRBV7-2	CASSRGPGGEQYF	TGTGCCAGCAGCCGGGGACCGGGTGGAGAGCAGTACTTC
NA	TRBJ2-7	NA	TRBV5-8	CASSISWTGAEQYF	TGTGCCAGCAGCATTTCATGGACGGGTGCCGAGCAGTACTTC
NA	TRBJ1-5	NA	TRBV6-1	CASGGQNQPQHF	TGTGCCAGCGGGGGGCAAAATCAGCCCCAGCATTTT
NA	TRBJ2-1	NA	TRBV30	CARAGRPPDEQFF	TGTGCCAGGGCCGGGCGGCCTCCCGATGAGCAGTTCTTC
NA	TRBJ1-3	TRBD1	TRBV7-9	CASSPRTGVVGNTIYF	TGTGCCAGCAGCCCCCGGACAGGGGTCGTGGGAAACACCATATATTTT
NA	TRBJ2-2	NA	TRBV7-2	CASSPPTATGELFF	TGTGCCAGCAGTCCACCTACGGCGACCGGGGAGCTGTTTTTT
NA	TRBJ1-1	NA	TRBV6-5	CASSYSWGLTEAFF	TGTGCCAGCAGTTACTCTTGGGGGTTAACTGAAGCTTTCTTT
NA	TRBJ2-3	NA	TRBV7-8	CASSSPGGRGDTQYF	TGTGCCAGCAGCTCTCCAGGGGGGCGTGGAGATACGCAGTATTTT
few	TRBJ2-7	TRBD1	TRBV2	CASSRTGGYEQYF	TGTGCCAGCAGCCGAACAGGGGGCTACGAGCAGTACTTC
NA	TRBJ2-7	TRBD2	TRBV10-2	CASSEGLAGNEQYF	TGCGCCAGCAGTGAAGGACTAGCGGGAAACGAGCAGTACTTC
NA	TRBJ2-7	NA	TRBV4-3	CASSQDLRTVYEQYF	TGCGCCAGCAGCCAAGATCTCCGGACGGTCTACGAGCAGTACTTC
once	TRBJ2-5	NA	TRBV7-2	CASSLQGGSETQYF	TGTGCCAGCAGCTTACAGGGGGGGTCGGAGACCCAGTACTTC
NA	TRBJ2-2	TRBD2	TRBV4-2	CASSQDGLAVNTGELFF	TGTGCCAGCAGCCAAGATGGGCTAGCGGTGAACACCGGGGAGCTGTTTTTT
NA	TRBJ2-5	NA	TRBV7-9	CASSLGGGRQTQYF	TGTGCCAGCAGCTTAGGAGGGGGGAGACAGACCCAGTACTTC
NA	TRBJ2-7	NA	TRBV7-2	CASSLARRAFSYEQYF	TGTGCCAGCAGCTTAGCGCGCAGGGCCTTCTCCTACGAGCAGTACTTC
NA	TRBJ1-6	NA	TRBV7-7	CASSLAIGHWEDSPLHF	TGTGCTAGCAGCTTAGCTATCGGGCACTGGGAGGATTCACCCCTCCACTTT
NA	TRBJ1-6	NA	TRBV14	CASSFRTSGASPLHF	TGTGCCAGCAGCTTCCGGACGTCTGGGGCTTCACCCCTCCACTTT
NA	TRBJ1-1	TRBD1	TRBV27	CASRTWAQGAGTEAFF	TGTGCCAGCCGAACCTGGGCCCAGGGGGCGGGAACTGAAGCTTTCTTT
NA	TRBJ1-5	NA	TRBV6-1	CASRGGGSGQPQHF	TGTGCCAGCAGAGGAGGGGGGTCGGGTCAGCCCCAGCATTTT
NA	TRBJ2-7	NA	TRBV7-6	CASSLETSYEQYF	TGTGCCAGCAGCTTAGAAACCTCCTACGAGCAATACTTC
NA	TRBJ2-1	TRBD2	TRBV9	CASSVGSGEYNEQFF	TGTGCCAGCAGCGTAGGGAGCGGGGAATACAATGAGCAGTTCTTC
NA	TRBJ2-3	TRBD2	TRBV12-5	CASGFGLDTDTQYF	TGTGCTAGTGGTTTCGGACTAGACACAGATACGCAGTATTTT
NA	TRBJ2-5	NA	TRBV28	CASTLLAGGAETQYF	TGTGCCAGCACGCTATTGGCAGGGGGGGCTGAGACCCAGTACTTC
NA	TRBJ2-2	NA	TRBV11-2	CASSLELARELFF	TGTGCCAGCAGCTTAGAGCTGGCCCGGGAGCTGTTTTTT
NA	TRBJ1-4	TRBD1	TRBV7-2	CASSRRGRFNEKLFF	TGTGCCAGCAGCCGTAGGGGGCGTTTTAATGAAAAACTGTTTTTT
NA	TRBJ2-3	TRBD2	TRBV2	CASSTGLRSTDTQYF	TGTGCCAGCAGTACGGGACTACGAAGCACAGATACGCAGTATTTT
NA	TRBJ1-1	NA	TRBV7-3	CASSLYPGVNTEAFF	TGTGCCAGCAGCTTATATCCAGGGGTGAACACTGAAGCTTTCTTT